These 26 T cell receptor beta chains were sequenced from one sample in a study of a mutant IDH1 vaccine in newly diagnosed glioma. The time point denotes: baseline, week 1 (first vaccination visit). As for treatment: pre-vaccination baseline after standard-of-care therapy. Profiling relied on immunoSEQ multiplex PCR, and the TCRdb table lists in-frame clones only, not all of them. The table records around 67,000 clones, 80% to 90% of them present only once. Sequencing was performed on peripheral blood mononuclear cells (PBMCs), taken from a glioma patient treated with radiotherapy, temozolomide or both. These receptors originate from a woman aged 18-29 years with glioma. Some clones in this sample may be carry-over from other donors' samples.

CDR3 in amino acids: CASSIQSGTSAGEQFF. The CDR3 DNA reads TGTGCCAGCAGCATCCAAAGCGGGACTAGCGCGGGTGAGCAGTTCTTC. The chain combines TRBV11-3 with TRBJ2-1, with 10 bases fitting TRBD2. Germline V gives CDR1 SGHNT, CDR2 YENEEA. The junction had 13 bases not matched to a gene; V was cut back by 5 bases and J by 9 bases. CDR3 length: 16 residues.

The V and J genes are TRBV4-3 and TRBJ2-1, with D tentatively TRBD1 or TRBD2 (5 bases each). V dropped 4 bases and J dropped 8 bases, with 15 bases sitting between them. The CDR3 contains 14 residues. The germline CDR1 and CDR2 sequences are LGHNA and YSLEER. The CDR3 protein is CASSPGTNSDEQFF. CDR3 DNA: TGCGCCAGCAGCCCCGGGACGAACTCGGATGAGCAGTTCTTC.

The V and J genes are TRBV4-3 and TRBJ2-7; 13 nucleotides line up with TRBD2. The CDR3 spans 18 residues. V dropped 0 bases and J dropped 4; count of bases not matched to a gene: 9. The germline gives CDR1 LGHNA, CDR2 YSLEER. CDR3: CASSQEGPGLAGIYEQYF. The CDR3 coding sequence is TGCGCCAGCAGCCAAGAGGGCCCGGGACTAGCGGGGATTTACGAGCAGTACTTC.

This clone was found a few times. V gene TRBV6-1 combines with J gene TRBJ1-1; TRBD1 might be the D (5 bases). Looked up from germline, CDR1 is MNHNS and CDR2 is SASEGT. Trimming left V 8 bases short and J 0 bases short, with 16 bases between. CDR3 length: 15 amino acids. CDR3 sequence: CASGRDGNMNTEAFF. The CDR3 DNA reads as TGTGCCAGCGGCCGGGACGGAAATATGAACACTGAAGCTTTCTTT.

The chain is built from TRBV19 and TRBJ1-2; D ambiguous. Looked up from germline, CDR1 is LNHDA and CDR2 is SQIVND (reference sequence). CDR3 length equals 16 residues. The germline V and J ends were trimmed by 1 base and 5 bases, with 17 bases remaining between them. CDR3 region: CASSIVRPARTYGYTF. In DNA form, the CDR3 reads TGTGCCAGTAGTATAGTAAGGCCCGCGAGAACTTATGGCTACACCTTC.

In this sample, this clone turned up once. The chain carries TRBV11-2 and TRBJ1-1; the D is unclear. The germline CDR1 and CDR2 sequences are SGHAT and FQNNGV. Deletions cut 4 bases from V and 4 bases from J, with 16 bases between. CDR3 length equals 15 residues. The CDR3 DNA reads TGTGCCAGCAGCTCTCGAGGAGGGCTGAGCACTGAAGCTTTCTTT. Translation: CASSSRGGLSTEAFF.

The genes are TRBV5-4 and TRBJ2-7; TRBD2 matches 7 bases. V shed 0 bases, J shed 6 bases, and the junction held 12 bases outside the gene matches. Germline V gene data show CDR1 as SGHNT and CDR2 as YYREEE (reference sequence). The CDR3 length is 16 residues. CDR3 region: CASSLAGAGVRAEQYF. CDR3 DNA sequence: TGTGCCAGCAGCTTGGCTGGGGCGGGAGTACGGGCCGAGCAGTACTTC. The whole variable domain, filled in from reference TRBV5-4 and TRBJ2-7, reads ETGVTQSPTHLIKTRGQQVTLRCSSQSGHNTVSWYQQALGQGPQFIFQYYREEENGRGNFPPRFSGLQFPNYSSELNVNALELDDSALYLCASSLAGAGVRAEQYFGPGTRLTVT.

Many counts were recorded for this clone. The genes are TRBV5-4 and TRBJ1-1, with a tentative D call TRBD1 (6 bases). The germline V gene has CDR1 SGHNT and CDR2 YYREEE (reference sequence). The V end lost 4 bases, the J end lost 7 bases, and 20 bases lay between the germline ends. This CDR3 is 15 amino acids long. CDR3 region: CASSQKQGTGSEAFF. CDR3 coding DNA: TGTGCCAGCAGCCAAAAACAGGGTACCGGGAGTGAAGCTTTCTTT.

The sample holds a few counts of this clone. CDR3 region: CASRPTGTGVRTEAFF. In DNA form, the CDR3 reads TGTGCCAGCAGACCTACCGGGACAGGGGTGAGGACTGAAGCTTTCTTT. The chain has TRBV7-9 and TRBJ1-1; TRBD1 matches at 10 bases. The germline V gene has CDR1 SEHNR and CDR2 FQNEAQ (reference sequence). V gave up 6 bases and J gave up 5 bases; unmatched junction bases: 12. This CDR3 is 16 amino acids long. Full variable domain (remainder filled in from reference TRBV7-9 and TRBJ1-1): DTGVSQNPRHKITKRGQNVTFRCDPISEHNRLYWYRQTLGQGPEFLTYFQNEAQLEKSRLLSDRFSAERPKGSFSTLEIQRTEQGDSAMYLCASRPTGTGVRTEAFFGQGTRLTVV.

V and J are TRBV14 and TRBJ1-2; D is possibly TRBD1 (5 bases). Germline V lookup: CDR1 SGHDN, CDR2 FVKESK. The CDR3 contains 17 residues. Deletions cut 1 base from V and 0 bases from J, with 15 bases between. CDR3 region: CASSQASWDGANYGYTF. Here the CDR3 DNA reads TGTGCCAGCAGCCAAGCTTCTTGGGACGGAGCTAACTATGGCTACACCTTC. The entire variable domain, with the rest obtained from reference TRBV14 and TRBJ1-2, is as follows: EAGVTQFPSHSVIEKGQTVTLRCDPISGHDNLYWYRRVMGKEIKFLLHFVKESKQDESGMPNNRFLAERTGGTYSTLKVQPAELEDSGVYFCASSQASWDGANYGYTFGSGTRLTVV.

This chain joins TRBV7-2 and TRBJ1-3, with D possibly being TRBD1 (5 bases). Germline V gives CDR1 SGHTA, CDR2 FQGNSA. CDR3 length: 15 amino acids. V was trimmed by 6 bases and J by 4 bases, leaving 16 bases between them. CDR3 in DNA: TGTGCCAGCAGGTGGGACGGAGGGTTCGGAAACACCATATATTTT. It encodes CASRWDGGFGNTIYF.

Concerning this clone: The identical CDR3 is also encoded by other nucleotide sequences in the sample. The CDR3 reads CASSLGGYEQYF. The CDR3 nucleotides read TGCGCCAGCAGCTTGGGAGGGTACGAGCAGTACTTC. V is TRBV5-1 and J is TRBJ2-7; possible D gene TRBD2, 5 bases. The CDR3 consists of 12 residues. The ends were cut back, 0 bases at V and 4 bases at J, with 5 bases in the middle. The germline V gene encodes CDR1 SGHRS and CDR2 YFSETQ.

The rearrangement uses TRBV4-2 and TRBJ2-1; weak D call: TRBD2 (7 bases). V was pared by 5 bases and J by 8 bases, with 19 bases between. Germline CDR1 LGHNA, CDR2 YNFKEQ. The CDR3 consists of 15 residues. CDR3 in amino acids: CASSAEGGARDEQFF. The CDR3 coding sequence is TGTGCCAGCAGCGCCGAAGGGGGGGCTCGGGATGAGCAGTTCTTC.

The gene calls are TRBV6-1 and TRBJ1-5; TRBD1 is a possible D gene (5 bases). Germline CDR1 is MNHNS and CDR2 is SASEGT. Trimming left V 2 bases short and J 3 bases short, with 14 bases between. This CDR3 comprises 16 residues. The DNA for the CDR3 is TGTGCCAGCAGTGAAAGGGCAGGGAGGTACAATCAGCCCCAGCATTTT. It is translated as CASSERAGRYNQPQHF.

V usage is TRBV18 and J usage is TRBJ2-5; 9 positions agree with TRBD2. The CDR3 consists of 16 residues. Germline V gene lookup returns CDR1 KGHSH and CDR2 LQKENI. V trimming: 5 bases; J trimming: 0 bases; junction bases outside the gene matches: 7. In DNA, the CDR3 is TGTGCCAGCTCAACGAAACGACTAGCGGACCAAGAGACCCAGTACTTC. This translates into CASSTKRLADQETQYF.

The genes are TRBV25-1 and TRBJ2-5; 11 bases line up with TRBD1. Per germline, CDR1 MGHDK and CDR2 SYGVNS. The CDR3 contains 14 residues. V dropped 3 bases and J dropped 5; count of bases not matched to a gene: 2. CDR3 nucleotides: TGTGCCAGCAGTGAGGGACAGGGGGGGGAGACCCAGTACTTC. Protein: CASSEGQGGETQYF.

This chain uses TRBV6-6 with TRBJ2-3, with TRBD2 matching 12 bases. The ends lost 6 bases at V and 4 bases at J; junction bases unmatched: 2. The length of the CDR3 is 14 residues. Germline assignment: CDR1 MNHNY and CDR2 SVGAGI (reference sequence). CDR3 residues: CASRPSGGADTQYF. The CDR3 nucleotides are TGTGCCAGCAGACCTAGCGGGGGGGCAGATACGCAGTATTTT.

CDR3 DNA sequence: TGCAGCGTGGGGACAGGGAGAATGAACACTGAAGCTTTCTTT. Amino acids: CSVGTGRMNTEAFF. V and J are TRBV29-1 and TRBJ1-1; 9 nucleotides match TRBD1. This CDR3 comprises 14 residues. With 6 bases clipped from V and 0 bases from J, the junction kept 5 bases outside the gene matches. From germline, CDR1 is SQVTM and CDR2 ANQGSEA.

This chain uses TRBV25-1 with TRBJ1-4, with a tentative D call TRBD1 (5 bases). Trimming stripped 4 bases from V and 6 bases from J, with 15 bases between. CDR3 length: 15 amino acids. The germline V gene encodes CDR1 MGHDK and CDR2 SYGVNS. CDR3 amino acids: CASSATGPPDEKLFF. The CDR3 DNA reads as TGTGCCAGCAGTGCCACGGGACCGCCCGATGAAAAACTGTTTTTT.

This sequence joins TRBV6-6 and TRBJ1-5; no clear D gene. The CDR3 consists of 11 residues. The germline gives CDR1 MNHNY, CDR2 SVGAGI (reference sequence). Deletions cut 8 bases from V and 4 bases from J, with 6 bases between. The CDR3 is CASGMNQPQHF. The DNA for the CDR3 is TGTGCCAGCGGTATGAATCAGCCCCAGCATTTT.

CDR3 nucleotide sequence: TGTGCCTGGAGTAGCGGACAGGTTACAGATACGCAGTATTTT. Protein product: CAWSSGQVTDTQYF. V and J are TRBV30 and TRBJ2-3; 7 bases map to TRBD1. V shed 2 bases and J 3 bases; nucleotides not matched to a gene: 5. Per germline, CDR1 GTSNPN and CDR2 SVGIG (reference sequence). CDR3 length: 14 amino acids.

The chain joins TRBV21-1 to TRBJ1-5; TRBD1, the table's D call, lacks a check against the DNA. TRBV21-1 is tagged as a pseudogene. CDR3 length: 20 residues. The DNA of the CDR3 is TGTGCCAGCAGCAAAGACGAGGAGTGGAGGGGGCGCCGGGCATATCAGCCCCAGCATTTT. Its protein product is CASSKDEEWRGRRAYQPQHF.

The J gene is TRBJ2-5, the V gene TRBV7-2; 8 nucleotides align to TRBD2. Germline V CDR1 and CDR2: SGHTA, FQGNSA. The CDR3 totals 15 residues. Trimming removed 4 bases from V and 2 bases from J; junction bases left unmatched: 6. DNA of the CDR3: TGTGCCAGCAGCTCCCCGGGGGGGGGACAAGAGACCCAGTACTTC. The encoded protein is CASSSPGGGQETQYF.

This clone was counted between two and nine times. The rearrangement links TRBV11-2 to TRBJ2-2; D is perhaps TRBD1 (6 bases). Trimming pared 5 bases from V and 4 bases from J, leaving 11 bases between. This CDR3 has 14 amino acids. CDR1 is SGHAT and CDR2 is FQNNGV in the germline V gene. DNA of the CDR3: TGTGCCAGCAGCCCGGGACACTTCACCGGGGAGCTGTTTTTT. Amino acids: CASSPGHFTGELFF.

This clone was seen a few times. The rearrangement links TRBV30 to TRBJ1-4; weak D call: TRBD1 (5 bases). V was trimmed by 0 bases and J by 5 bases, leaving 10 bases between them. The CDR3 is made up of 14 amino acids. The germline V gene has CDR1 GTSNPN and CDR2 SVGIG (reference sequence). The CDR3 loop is CAWSVRGDNEKLFF. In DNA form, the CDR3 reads TGTGCCTGGAGTGTACGAGGGGACAATGAAAAACTGTTTTTT.

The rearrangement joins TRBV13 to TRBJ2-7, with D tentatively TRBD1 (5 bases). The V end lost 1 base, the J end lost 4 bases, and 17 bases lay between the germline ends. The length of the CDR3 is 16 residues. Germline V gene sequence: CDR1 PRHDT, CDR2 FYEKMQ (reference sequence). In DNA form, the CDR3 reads TGTGCCAGCAGCTTAGTTAACCCATCAGGGTCGTACGAGCAGTACTTC. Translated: CASSLVNPSGSYEQYF.